This TCR beta chain was sequenced during a study of early T cells in non-severe SARS-CoV-2 infection. Via MiXCR, TCRdb re-called the 5' RACE reads, giving one row per CDR3 protein. The table lists some 80,000 distinct CDR3 sequences, roughly 5.3% of them singletons, with 6.5% to 8% in the top ten. The CDR3 extends over 13 amino acids. Germline CDR1 DFQATT, CDR2 SNEGSKA (reference sequence). The V end was cut by 6 bases, the J end by 4 bases, with 16 bases between. This clonotype was seen ten or more times. The chain is built from TRBV20-1 and TRBJ2-7, with D possibly being TRBD1 or TRBD2 (5 bases each). This sequence originates from an adult who was a healthcare worker with PCR-confirmed SARS-CoV-2 infection or an uninfected control (not recorded which). Sequences were derived from whole blood, sampled at baseline. In DNA, the CDR3 is TGCAGTGCCCGCGGTCTAGGGGAGTACGAGCAGTACTTC. As protein: CSARGLGEYEQYF.